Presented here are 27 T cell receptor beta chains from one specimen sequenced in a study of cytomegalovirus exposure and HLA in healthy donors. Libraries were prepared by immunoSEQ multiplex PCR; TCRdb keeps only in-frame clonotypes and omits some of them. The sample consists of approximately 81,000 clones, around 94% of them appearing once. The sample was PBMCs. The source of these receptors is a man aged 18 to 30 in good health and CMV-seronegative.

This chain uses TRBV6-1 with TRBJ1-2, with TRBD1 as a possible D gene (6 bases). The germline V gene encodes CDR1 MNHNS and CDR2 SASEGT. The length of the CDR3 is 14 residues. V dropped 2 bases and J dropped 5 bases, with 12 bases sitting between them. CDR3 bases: TGTGCCAGCAGTGAACAACAGGGCTTGTATGGCTACACCTTC. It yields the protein CASSEQQGLYGYTF.

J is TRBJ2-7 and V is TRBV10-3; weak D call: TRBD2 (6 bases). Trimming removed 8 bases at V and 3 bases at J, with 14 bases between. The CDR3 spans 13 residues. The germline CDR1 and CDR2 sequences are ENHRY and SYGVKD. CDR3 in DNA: TGTGCCATCCGCGGAGGGGAGGTCTACGAGCAGTACTTC. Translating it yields CAIRGGEVYEQYF.

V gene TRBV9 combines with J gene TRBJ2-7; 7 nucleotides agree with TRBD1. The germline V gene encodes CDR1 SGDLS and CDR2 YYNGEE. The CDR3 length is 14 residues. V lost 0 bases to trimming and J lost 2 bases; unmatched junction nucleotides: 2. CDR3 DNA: TGTGCCAGCAGCGTAGGGGGACAGCCCTACGAGCAGTACTTC. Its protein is CASSVGGQPYEQYF.

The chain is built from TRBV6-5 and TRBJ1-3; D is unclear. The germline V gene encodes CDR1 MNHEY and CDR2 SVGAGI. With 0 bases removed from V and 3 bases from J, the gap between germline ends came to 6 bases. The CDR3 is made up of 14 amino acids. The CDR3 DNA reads TGTGCCAGCAGTTACTCGAGAGGTGGAAACACCATATATTTT. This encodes CASSYSRGGNTIYF.

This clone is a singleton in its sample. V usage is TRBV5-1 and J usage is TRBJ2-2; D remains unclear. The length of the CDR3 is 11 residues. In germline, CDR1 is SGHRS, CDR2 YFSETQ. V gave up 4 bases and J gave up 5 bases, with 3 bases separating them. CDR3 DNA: TGCGCCAGCAGCCGGACCGGGGAGCTGTTTTTT. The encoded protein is CASSRTGELFF.

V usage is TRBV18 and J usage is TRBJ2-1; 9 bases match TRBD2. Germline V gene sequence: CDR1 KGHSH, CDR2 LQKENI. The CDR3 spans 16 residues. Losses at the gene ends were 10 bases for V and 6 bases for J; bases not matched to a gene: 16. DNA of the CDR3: TGTGCCACCTGCCTCGGTAGCGGGAGAGGGGGCAATGAGCAGTTCTTC. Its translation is CATCLGSGRGGNEQFF. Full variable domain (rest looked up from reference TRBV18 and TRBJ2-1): NAGVMQNPRHLVRRRGQEARLRCSPMKGHSHVYWYRQLPEEGLKFMVYLQKENIIDESGMPKERFSAEFPKEGPSILRIQQVVRGDSAAYFCATCLGSGRGGNEQFFGPGTRLTVL.

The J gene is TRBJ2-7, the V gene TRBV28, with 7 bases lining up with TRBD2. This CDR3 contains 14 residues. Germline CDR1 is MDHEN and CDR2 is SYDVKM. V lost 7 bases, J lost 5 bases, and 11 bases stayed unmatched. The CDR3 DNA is TGTGCCAGCAATGAAGGAGCGGGGCAGGACGAGCAGTACTTC. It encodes CASNEGAGQDEQYF. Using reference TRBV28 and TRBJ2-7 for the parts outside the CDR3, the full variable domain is DVKVTQSSRYLVKRTGEKVFLECVQDMDHENMFWYRQDPGLGLRLIYFSYDVKMKEKGDIPEGYSVSREKKERFSLILESASTNQTSMYLCASNEGAGQDEQYFGPGTRLTVT.

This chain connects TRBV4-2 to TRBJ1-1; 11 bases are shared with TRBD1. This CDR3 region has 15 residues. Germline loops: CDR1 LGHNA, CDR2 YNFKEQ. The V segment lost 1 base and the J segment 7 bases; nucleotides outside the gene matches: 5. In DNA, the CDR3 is TGTGCCAGCAGCCAAGGGGGACAGGGGGTCGTTGAAGCTTTCTTT. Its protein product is CASSQGGQGVVEAFF.

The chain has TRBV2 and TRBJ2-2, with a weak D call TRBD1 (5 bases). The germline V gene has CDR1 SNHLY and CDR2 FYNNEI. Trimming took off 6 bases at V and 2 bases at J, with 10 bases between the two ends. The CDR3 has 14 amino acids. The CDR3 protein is CASRGDTNTGELFF. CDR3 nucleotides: TGTGCCAGCAGAGGGGATACTAACACCGGGGAGCTGTTTTTT.

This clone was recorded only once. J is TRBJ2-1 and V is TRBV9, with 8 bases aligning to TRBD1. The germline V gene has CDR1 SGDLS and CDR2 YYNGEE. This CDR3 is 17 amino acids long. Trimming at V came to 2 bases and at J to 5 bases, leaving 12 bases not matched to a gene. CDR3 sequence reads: CASSVSLWTGSNNEQFF. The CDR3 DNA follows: TGTGCCAGCAGCGTGTCACTCTGGACAGGGTCAAACAATGAGCAGTTCTTC.

The CDR3 sequence is CASSFRQDKYEQYF. The DNA for the CDR3 is TGTGCCAGCAGTTTTCGTCAGGACAAATACGAGCAGTACTTC. V gene TRBV27 combines with J gene TRBJ2-7; perhaps TRBD1 as D (5 bases). CDR3 length: 14 amino acids. V shed 3 bases and J shed 4 bases, with 13 bases lying between them. CDR1 is MNHEY, CDR2 SMNVEV, per germline (reference sequence).

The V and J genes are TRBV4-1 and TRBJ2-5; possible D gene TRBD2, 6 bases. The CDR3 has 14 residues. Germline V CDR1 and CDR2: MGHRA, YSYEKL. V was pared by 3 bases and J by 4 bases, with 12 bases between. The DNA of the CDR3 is TGCGCCAGCAGCCAGTTCTATAGCGGAGAGACCCAGTACTTC. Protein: CASSQFYSGETQYF.

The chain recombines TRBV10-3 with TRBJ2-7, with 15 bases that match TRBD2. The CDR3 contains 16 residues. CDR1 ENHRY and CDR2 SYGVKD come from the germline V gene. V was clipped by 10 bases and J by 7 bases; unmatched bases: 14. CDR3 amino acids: CATLRTSGGAIDEQYF. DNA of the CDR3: TGTGCCACCTTACGGACTAGCGGGGGGGCCATAGATGAGCAGTACTTC.

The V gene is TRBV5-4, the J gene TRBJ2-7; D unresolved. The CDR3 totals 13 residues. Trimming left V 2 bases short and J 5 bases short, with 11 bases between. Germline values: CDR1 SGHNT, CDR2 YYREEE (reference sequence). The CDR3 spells CASSFTTRDEQYF. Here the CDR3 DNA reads TGTGCCAGCAGCTTCACCACGCGCGACGAGCAGTACTTC.

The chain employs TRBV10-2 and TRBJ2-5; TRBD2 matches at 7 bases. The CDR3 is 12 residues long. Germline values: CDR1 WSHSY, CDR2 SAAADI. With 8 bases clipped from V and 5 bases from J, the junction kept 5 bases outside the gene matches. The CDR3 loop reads CASGTGGETQYF. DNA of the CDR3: TGCGCCAGCGGTACCGGGGGGGAGACCCAGTACTTC.

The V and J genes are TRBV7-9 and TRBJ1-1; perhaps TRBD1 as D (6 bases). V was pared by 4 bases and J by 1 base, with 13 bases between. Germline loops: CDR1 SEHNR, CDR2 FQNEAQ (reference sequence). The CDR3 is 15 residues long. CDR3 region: CASSSPGHGNTEAFF. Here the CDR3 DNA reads TGTGCCAGCAGCTCACCGGGACACGGGAACACTGAAGCTTTCTTT.

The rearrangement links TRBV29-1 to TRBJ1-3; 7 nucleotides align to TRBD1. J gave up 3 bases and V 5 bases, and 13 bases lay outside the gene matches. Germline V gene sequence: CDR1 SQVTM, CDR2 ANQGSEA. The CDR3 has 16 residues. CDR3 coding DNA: TGCAGCGTTCGTGACAGGGCTGATCGGGGTGGAAACACCATATATTTT. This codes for CSVRDRADRGGNTIYF.

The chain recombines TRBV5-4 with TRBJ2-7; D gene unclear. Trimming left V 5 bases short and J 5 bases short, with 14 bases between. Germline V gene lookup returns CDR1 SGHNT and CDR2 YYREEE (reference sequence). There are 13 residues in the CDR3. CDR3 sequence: CASRSSSSHEQYF. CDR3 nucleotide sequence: TGTGCCAGCAGGAGTAGTAGTTCCCACGAGCAGTACTTC.

The CDR3 sequence is CASSNRGVYEQYF. CDR3 DNA: TGTGCCAGCAGCAACCGGGGGGTCTACGAGCAGTACTTC. The chain uses TRBV4-2 and TRBJ2-7; 7 bases map to TRBD2. The CDR3 has 13 residues. CDR1 and CDR2 (germline): LGHNA, YNFKEQ. V was clipped by 5 bases and J by 3 bases; unmatched bases: 4.

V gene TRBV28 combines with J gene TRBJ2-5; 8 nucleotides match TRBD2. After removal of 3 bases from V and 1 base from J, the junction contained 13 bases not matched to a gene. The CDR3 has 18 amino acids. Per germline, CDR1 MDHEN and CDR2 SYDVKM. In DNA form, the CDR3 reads TGTGCCAGCAGTTTCGGGTTAGCGGGGATAACAACCCAAGAGACCCAGTACTTC. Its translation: CASSFGLAGITTQETQYF.

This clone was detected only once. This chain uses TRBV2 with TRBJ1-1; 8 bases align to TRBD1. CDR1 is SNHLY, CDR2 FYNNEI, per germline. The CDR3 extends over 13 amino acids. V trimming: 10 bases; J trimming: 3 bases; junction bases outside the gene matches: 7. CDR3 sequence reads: CANRDRRDTEAFF. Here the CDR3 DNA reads TGTGCCAACCGGGACAGGAGAGACACTGAAGCTTTCTTT. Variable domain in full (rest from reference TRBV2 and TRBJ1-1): EPEVTQTPSHQVTQMGQEVILRCVPISNHLYFYWYRQILGQKVEFLVSFYNNEISEKSEIFDDQFSVERPDGSNFTLKIRSTKLEDSAMYFCANRDRRDTEAFFGQGTRLTVV.

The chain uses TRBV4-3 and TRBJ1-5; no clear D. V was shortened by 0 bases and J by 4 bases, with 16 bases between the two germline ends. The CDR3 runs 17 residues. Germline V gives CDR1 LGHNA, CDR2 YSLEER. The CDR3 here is CASSQDYLAGINQPQHF. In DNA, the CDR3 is TGCGCCAGCAGCCAAGATTATTTGGCCGGGATTAATCAGCCCCAGCATTTT.

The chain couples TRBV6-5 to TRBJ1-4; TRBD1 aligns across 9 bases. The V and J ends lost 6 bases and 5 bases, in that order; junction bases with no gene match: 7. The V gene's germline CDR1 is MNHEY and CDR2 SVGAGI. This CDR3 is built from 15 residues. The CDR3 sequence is CASSQLTGGNEKLFF. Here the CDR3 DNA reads TGTGCCAGCAGCCAGCTGACAGGGGGAAATGAAAAACTGTTTTTT.

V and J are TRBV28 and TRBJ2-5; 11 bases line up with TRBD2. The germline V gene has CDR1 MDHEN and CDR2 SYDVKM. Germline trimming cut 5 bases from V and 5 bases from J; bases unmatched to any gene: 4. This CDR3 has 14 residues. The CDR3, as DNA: TGTGCCAGCAGTACGGCTAGCGGGGGGGAGACCCAGTACTTC. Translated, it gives CASSTASGGETQYF.

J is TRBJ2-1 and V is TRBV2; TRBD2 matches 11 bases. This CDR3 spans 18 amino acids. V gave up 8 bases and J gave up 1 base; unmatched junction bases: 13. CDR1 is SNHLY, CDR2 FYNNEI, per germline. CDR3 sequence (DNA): TGTGCCAGCGGACTTAGGCTAGCGGGGGGATTATCCTACAATGAGCAGTTCTTC. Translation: CASGLRLAGGLSYNEQFF.

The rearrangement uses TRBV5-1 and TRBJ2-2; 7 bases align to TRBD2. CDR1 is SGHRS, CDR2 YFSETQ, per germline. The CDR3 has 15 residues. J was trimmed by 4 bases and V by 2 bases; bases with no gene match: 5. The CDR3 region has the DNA TGCGCCAGCAGCTTTCGGGGGGAAGGCACCGGGGAGCTGTTTTTT. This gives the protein CASSFRGEGTGELFF.

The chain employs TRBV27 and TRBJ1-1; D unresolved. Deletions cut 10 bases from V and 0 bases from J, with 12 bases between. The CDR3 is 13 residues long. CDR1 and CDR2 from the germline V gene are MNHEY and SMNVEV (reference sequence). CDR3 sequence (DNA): TGTGCCACACAAGTCGGGATGAACACTGAAGCTTTCTTT. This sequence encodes CATQVGMNTEAFF.